The following is a TCR beta chain sequence with its context. Antigen: not known. These data are taken from a study of CD8+CD57+ T cells in acquired aplastic anemia. CDR3 size: 17 residues. V lost 1 base and J lost 1, with 13 bases in between. Germline assignment: CDR1 LNHDA and CDR2 SQIVND (reference sequence). Study-wide points: Researchers reported that CD8+ Simpson's diversity was not significantly different in patients versus controls. Common to patients and controls were 25 to 30 CD8+ CDR3 sequences.

Investigators profiled TCR beta VDJ and CDR3 from genomic DNA template. Using its own MiXCR run on the reads, TCRdb lists one record per CDR3 protein. In the table there are tens of thousands of distinct CDR3 sequences, about half of which are singletons. Sequenced: sorted CD4+, CD8+, or CD8+CD57+ T cells (not recorded which) from PBMCs. The rearrangement uses TRBV19 and TRBJ2-2, with TRBD1 as a possible D gene (6 bases). This sequence originates from a human donor in good health, serving as a control. CDR3 region: CASSIGTGHRNTGELFF. The CDR3, as DNA: TGTGCCAGTAGTATAGGGACGGGACATCGGAACACCGGGGAGCTGTTTTTT.